The T cell receptor beta chain described here comes from a study of cytomegalovirus exposure and HLA in healthy donors. As for the study in general: A subsequent analysis stated that the 90 to 150 validation repertoires were run on the same platform as the roughly 700 first-cohort repertoires.

About this clone: What it recognizes is unknown.

Study results and limitations: Per published reports, the classifier diagnosed cytomegalovirus status with high specificity and sensitivity.

This table comes from immunoSEQ multiplex PCR, and its TCRdb copy is limited to in-frame clones, with some not included. Of under 200,000 clones listed, 90% to 97% are singletons. The TCR originated in a woman between 18 and 29 years old in good health and CMV-seronegative. Sequenced: PBMCs.

Written as DNA, the CDR3 is TGCGCCAGCAGCCAACCCACCAGGGAGACCCAGTACTTC. Protein: CASSQPTRETQYF. The chain is built from TRBV4-1 and TRBJ2-5; no firm D call. CDR1 is MGHRA, CDR2 YSYEKL, per germline. The length of the CDR3 is 13 residues. Deletions cut 2 bases from V and 5 bases from J, with 9 bases between.